A single sample gave rise to the 26 T cell receptor beta chains below, sequenced in a study of T cell repertoires in cytomegalovirus infection. TCRdb re-analysed the reads in MiXCR, keeping a single row per CDR3 protein. The data show around 280,000 distinct CDR3 sequences, approximately 10% seen once. Sequenced: PBMCs. The receptor set was obtained from a human donor in good health (CMV status not recorded). Some clones in this sample may be carry-over from other donors' samples.

This clonotype was seen at least ten times. The chain employs TRBV7-2 and TRBJ1-5; unclear D gene. Between the trimmed V and J ends, which lost 2 bases and 7 bases, there was a span of 12 bases. There are 14 residues in the CDR3. The germline V gene encodes CDR1 SGHTA and CDR2 FQGNSA. The CDR3 loop reads CASSLSRVGQPQHF. CDR3 DNA: TGTGCCAGCAGCTTATCGCGGGTAGGACAGCCCCAGCATTTT.

CDR3 coding DNA: TGCAGCGCTAGGAGGGGGCTCACCGGGGAGCTGTTTTTT. Its protein is CSARRGLTGELFF. The chain links TRBV29-1 to TRBJ2-2; TRBD1 is a possible D gene (7 bases). V was trimmed by 7 bases and J by 4 bases, leaving 13 bases between them. There are 13 residues in the CDR3. Germline V gene sequence: CDR1 SQVTM, CDR2 ANQGSEA.

This clonotype was found many times. The chain carries TRBV29-1 and TRBJ1-2; D perhaps matches TRBD1 (6 bases). The CDR3 runs 13 residues. The germline V gene encodes CDR1 SQVTM and CDR2 ANQGSEA. Trimming shortened V by 4 bases and J by 9 bases, and 18 bases separated the two germline ends. The CDR3 loop is CSVASLRGSSYTF. CDR3 DNA sequence: TGCAGCGTTGCAAGTCTCAGGGGTTCTAGCTACACCTTC.

This clonotype was recorded many times. The genes are TRBV12-3 or TRBV12-4 and TRBJ1-2; the D gene is possibly TRBD1 (5 bases). Trimming took 2 bases from V and 3 from J, leaving 16 bases between them. The CDR3 totals 16 residues. This CDR3 reads CASSLFIQGVDYGYTF. In DNA form, the CDR3 reads TGTGCCAGCAGTTTATTTATCCAGGGAGTGGACTATGGCTACACCTTC.

This clonotype was recorded many times. The chain links TRBV6-2 or TRBV6-3 to TRBJ2-1; 12 bases line up with TRBD2. Trimming took 3 bases from V and 0 from J; bases not matched to a gene: 6. The CDR3 runs to 18 residues. Germline V lookup: CDR1 MNHEY, CDR2 SVGEGT. The CDR3 is CASSYGLAGLSSYNEQFF. The CDR3 DNA is TGTGCCAGCAGTTATGGACTAGCGGGGCTGAGCTCCTACAATGAGCAGTTCTTC.

The chain uses TRBV20-1 and TRBJ1-3, with D tentatively TRBD1 (5 bases). The CDR3 totals 14 residues. The ends were cut back, 5 bases at V and 0 bases at J, with 11 bases in the middle. CDR1 and CDR2 (germline): DFQATT, SNEGSKA (reference sequence). The CDR3 coding sequence is TGCAGTGCTTGTGACAGATACTCTGGAAACACCATATATTTT. Protein product: CSACDRYSGNTIYF.

This clonotype was seen repeatedly, ten times or more. This chain joins TRBV28 and TRBJ1-5, with D possibly being TRBD1 (6 bases). Germline CDR1 is MDHEN and CDR2 is SYDVKM. The CDR3 sequence is 16 residues long. The germline V and J ends were trimmed by 8 bases and 3 bases, with 20 bases remaining between them. Written as DNA, the CDR3 is TGTGCCAGCCCTCCTGCGGGGGGACACTTCAATCAGCCCCAGCATTTT. Protein product: CASPPAGGHFNQPQHF.

This clonotype was seen ten or more times. This chain connects TRBV7-2 to TRBJ1-6; D is possibly TRBD1 (5 bases). V shed 2 bases and J shed 5 bases, with 19 bases lying between them. The length of the CDR3 is 18 residues. Germline loops: CDR1 SGHTA, CDR2 FQGNSA. The CDR3 bases are TGTGCCAGCAGCTTAAACCGAGCAGGGACGGTAGATAATTCACCCCTCCACTTT. Amino acids: CASSLNRAGTVDNSPLHF.

The chain links TRBV29-1 to TRBJ2-2; D remains unclear. This CDR3 region has 12 residues. Germline assignment: CDR1 SQVTM and CDR2 ANQGSEA. The V end was cut by 6 bases, the J end by 5 bases, with 10 bases between. This chain's CDR3 is CSVGRVTGELFF. CDR3 coding DNA: TGCAGCGTGGGAAGGGTGACCGGGGAGCTGTTTTTT.

The chain uses TRBV20-1 and TRBJ1-6; 7 bases are a match to TRBD1. The length of the CDR3 is 14 residues. Germline V CDR1 and CDR2: DFQATT, SNEGSKA (reference sequence). V lost 3 bases and J lost 5; bases outside the gene matches: 4. CDR3 residues: CSASRDSDNSPLHF. As DNA, the CDR3 is TGCAGTGCTAGCCGGGACAGCGATAATTCACCCCTCCACTTT.

In its sample, this clonotype was seen many times. The chain combines TRBV6-6 with TRBJ1-2; D uncertain. This CDR3 region has 15 residues. Germline CDR1 reads MNHNY; CDR2 reads SVGAGI (reference sequence). The V gene lost 8 bases and the J gene lost 5 bases, with 21 bases spanning the gap. The CDR3 DNA is TGTGCCAGCTTAGAGGAAGGACGGACCCTATATGGCTACACCTTC. Its protein product is CASLEEGRTLYGYTF.

This clonotype was found many times. The chain has TRBV7-2 and TRBJ2-3; D gene unclear. The CDR3 covers 13 residues. Trimming pared 5 bases from V and 7 bases from J, leaving 13 bases between. Germline CDR1 reads SGHTA; CDR2 reads FQGNSA. The CDR3 region has the DNA TGTGCCAGCAGCCCCCGCGGTGAAAATACGCAGTATTTT. This codes for CASSPRGENTQYF.

This clonotype was counted ten times or more. J is TRBJ2-1 and V is TRBV7-2, with TRBD1 identical over 7 bases. Losses at the gene ends were 1 base for V and 3 bases for J; bases not matched to a gene: 3. This CDR3 contains 15 residues. In germline, CDR1 is SGHTA, CDR2 FQGNSA. The CDR3 DNA reads as TGTGCCAGCAGCTTAGAGGGGGCCGACTACAATGAGCAGTTCTTC. Translation gives CASSLEGADYNEQFF.

The table lists this clonotype with many counts. CDR3 sequence reads: CASSWGGRTDTQYF. The CDR3 DNA follows: TGTGCCAGCAGCTGGGGAGGGCGGACAGATACGCAGTATTTT. The gene calls are TRBV7-2 and TRBJ2-3; TRBD2 matches 7 bases. V trimming: 4 bases; J trimming: 3 bases; junction bases outside the gene matches: 4. The CDR3 runs to 14 residues. Germline CDR1 SGHTA, CDR2 FQGNSA.

This clonotype was recorded many times. A much larger clone sits a single nucleotide away, making a read error possible. The V and J genes are TRBV7-3 and TRBJ2-2; the D call may be TRBD1 or TRBD2 (6 bases each). The germline V gene has CDR1 SGHTA and CDR2 FQGTGA. The ends were cut back, 2 bases at V and 3 bases at J, with 10 bases in the middle. CDR3 length equals 15 residues. CDR3 in DNA: TGTGCCAGCAGCTTAGTGAGGGGGGACACCGGGGAGCTGTTTTTT. Translating it yields CASSLVRGDTGELFF.

V is TRBV3-1 and J is TRBJ2-7, with D possibly matching TRBD2 (7 bases). Germline-derived CDR1 and CDR2 are LGHDT and YNNKEL (reference sequence). Trimming took off 0 bases at V and 6 bases at J, with 18 bases between the two ends. CDR3 length: 16 residues. CDR3 sequence reads: CASSQEIGRGAREQYF. The CDR3 DNA reads TGTGCCAGCAGCCAAGAGATCGGACGGGGGGCCCGCGAGCAGTACTTC.

This clonotype has ten or more counts. The CDR3, as DNA: TGTGCCAGCAGTTCCGGGACACCAGAAGCTTTCTTT. The encoded protein is CASSSGTPEAFF. The chain uses TRBV28 and TRBJ1-1, with TRBD1 as a possible D gene (6 bases). CDR1 MDHEN and CDR2 SYDVKM come from the germline V gene. CDR3 length equals 12 residues. The V gene lost 4 bases and the J gene lost 8 bases, with 11 bases spanning the gap.

The J gene is TRBJ2-3, the V gene TRBV12-3 or TRBV12-4; weak D call: TRBD2 (5 bases). The CDR3 extends over 12 amino acids. The V and J ends lost 5 bases and 8 bases respectively, with 11 bases between them. The CDR3: CASSKGSATQYF. CDR3 DNA sequence: TGTGCCAGCAGTAAAGGGAGTGCTACGCAGTATTTT.

There are many counts of this clonotype. The chain is built from TRBV7-8 and TRBJ1-2; D not certain. In germline, CDR1 is SGHVS, CDR2 FQNEAQ. Deletions cut 5 bases from V and 8 bases from J, with 18 bases between. CDR3 length equals 14 residues. The CDR3 here is CASSIYDGVYGYTF. The CDR3 DNA reads TGTGCCAGCAGCATCTACGACGGGGTGTACGGCTACACCTTC.

This clonotype has ten or more counts. The chain links TRBV29-1 to TRBJ2-7, with D perhaps TRBD1 (6 bases). The V end was cut by 1 base, the J end by 1 base, with 11 bases between. Germline V lookup: CDR1 SQVTM, CDR2 ANQGSEA. This CDR3 comprises 14 residues. The CDR3 protein is CSVEGWDNSYEQYV. CDR3 nucleotide sequence: TGCAGCGTTGAAGGCTGGGACAATTCCTACGAGCAGTACGTC.

This clonotype was detected a few times. V usage is TRBV28 and J usage is TRBJ2-6, with D tentatively TRBD1 or TRBD2 (5 bases each). The CDR3 consists of 18 residues. V was shortened by 1 base and J by 1 base, with 14 bases between the two germline ends. Germline V lookup: CDR1 MDHEN, CDR2 SYDVKM. Here the CDR3 DNA reads TGTGCCAGCAGTTTATTTTTGGTCGGGGCGTCTGGGGCCAACGTCCTGACTTTC. Translating gives CASSLFLVGASGANVLTF.

This clonotype came up many times. The chain carries TRBV6-2 or TRBV6-3 and TRBJ1-2; D remains ambiguous. V shed 0 bases and J shed 6 bases, with 14 bases lying between them. Germline lookup yields CDR1 MNHEY and CDR2 SVGEGT. The CDR3 contains 15 residues. The CDR3, as DNA: TGTGCCAGCAGTTACTCGGCCTTCGACCCTGATGGCTACACCTTC. Its translation: CASSYSAFDPDGYTF.

This clonotype was found many times. The chain links TRBV12-3 or TRBV12-4 to TRBJ1-2; D uncertain. The CDR3 runs 13 residues. With 3 bases removed from V and 4 bases from J, the gap between germline ends came to 9 bases. Here the CDR3 reads CASSLRELYGYTF. In nucleotides, the CDR3 is TGTGCCAGCAGTTTGAGGGAACTCTATGGCTACACCTTC.

Ten or more counts support this clonotype. The chain recombines TRBV6-4 with TRBJ2-3; 7 bases agree with TRBD2. The CDR3 is 14 amino acids. V lost 0 bases, J lost 4 bases, and 1 base stayed unmatched. Germline assignment: CDR1 MRHNA and CDR2 SNTAGT. The CDR3 reads CASSDSSGADTQYF. In DNA form, the CDR3 reads TGTGCCAGCAGTGACTCAAGCGGGGCAGATACGCAGTATTTT.

This clonotype was seen repeatedly, ten times or more. J is TRBJ2-2 and V is TRBV7-6; 7 nucleotides line up with TRBD1. Trimming at V came to 5 bases and at J to 1 base, leaving 4 bases not matched to a gene. Germline V gene sequence: CDR1 SGHVS, CDR2 FNYEAQ. The CDR3 covers 15 residues. The CDR3 loop is CASSPGTVNTGELFF. CDR3 in DNA: TGTGCCAGCAGCCCCGGGACAGTGAACACCGGGGAGCTGTTTTTT. The whole variable domain, filled in from reference TRBV7-6 and TRBJ2-2, reads GAGVSQSPRYKVTKRGQDVALRCDPISGHVSLYWYRQALGQGPEFLTYFNYEAQQDKSGLPNDRFSAERPEGSISTLTIQRTEQRDSAMYRCASSPGTVNTGELFFGEGSRLTVL.

This clonotype was found many times. The V and J genes are TRBV18 and TRBJ2-7; D gene unclear. Trimming cost V 2 bases and J 2 bases, with 19 bases left between them. The CDR3 loop spans 17 amino acids. The germline V gene encodes CDR1 KGHSH and CDR2 LQKENI. The CDR3 DNA reads as TGTGCCAGCTCACCATGGGTCACGACGACCTTTCCCTACGAGCAGTACGTC. Translation gives CASSPWVTTTFPYEQYV.